A single sample gave rise to the 11 T cell receptor beta chains below, sequenced in a study of blood T cell repertoires in COVID-19. Assay used: immunoSEQ multiplex PCR; TCRdb lists only in-frame clones, some missing. Among approximately 74,000 clones listed, roughly four fifths were seen once. Sequences were obtained from peripheral blood. All receptors derive from a man aged 65-85 years with acute or convalescent COVID-19.

This chain uses TRBV7-3 with TRBJ2-1; 7 positions agree with TRBD2. The CDR3 consists of 18 residues. From germline, CDR1 is SGHTA and CDR2 FQGTGA. J was trimmed by 0 bases and V by 2 bases; bases with no gene match: 10. CDR3 nucleotides: TGTGCCAGCAGCTTATGGTCCGAAGCGGGGTACTCCTACAATGAGCAGTTCTTC. Translated, it gives CASSLWSEAGYSYNEQFF.

The rearrangement links TRBV7-6 to TRBJ2-7, with 9 bases fitting TRBD1. Germline assignment: CDR1 SGHVS and CDR2 FNYEAQ. The CDR3 is 14 residues long. With V trimmed by 5 bases and J by 3 bases, 5 bases remained unmatched. The CDR3 nucleotides are TGTGCCAGCAGCCCCCGGGACAGGGACTACGAGCAGTACTTC. Amino acids: CASSPRDRDYEQYF.

This rearrangement joins TRBV19 to TRBJ1-4; 7 bases are shared with TRBD1. Looked up from germline, CDR1 is LNHDA and CDR2 is SQIVND (reference sequence). CDR3 size: 15 residues. Unmatched junction bases numbered 6, after V lost 4 bases and J lost 4 bases. The CDR3 DNA reads TGTGCCAGTAGTACCCAGACAGGGTATAATGAAAAACTGTTTTTT. Translation: CASSTQTGYNEKLFF. Combining the CDR3 with reference TRBV19 and TRBJ1-4 gives the whole variable domain DGGITQSPKYLFRKEGQNVTLSCEQNLNHDAMYWYRQDPGQGLRLIYYSQIVNDFQKGDIAEGYSVSREKKESFPLTVTSAQKNPTAFYLCASSTQTGYNEKLFFGSGTQLSVL.

The chain links TRBV5-1 to TRBJ2-5, with unresolved D. CDR3 length: 16 amino acids. Trimming took off 0 bases at V and 0 bases at J, with 12 bases between the two ends. From germline, CDR1 is SGHRS and CDR2 YFSETQ. The CDR3 DNA is TGCGCCAGCAGCTTGGCTGGCAGTCCGTACCAAGAGACCCAGTACTTC. Translated, it gives CASSLAGSPYQETQYF.

V and J are TRBV28 and TRBJ1-1; D is uncertain. CDR1 MDHEN and CDR2 SYDVKM come from the germline V gene. The CDR3 has 12 amino acids. V was trimmed by 3 bases and J by 4 bases, leaving 6 bases between them. CDR3 sequence (DNA): TGTGCCAGCAGTTTTCTCGTCACTGAAGCTTTCTTT. Translating gives CASSFLVTEAFF.

V and J are TRBV7-9 and TRBJ1-2, with 7 bases that match TRBD1. The length of the CDR3 is 14 residues. Germline CDR1 SEHNR, CDR2 FQNEAQ (reference sequence). The V segment lost 5 bases and the J segment 2 bases; nucleotides outside the gene matches: 5. This CDR3 is CASSPAGGNYGYTF. DNA of the CDR3: TGTGCCAGCAGCCCGGCAGGGGGGAACTATGGCTACACCTTC.

This clone was counted a few times. This chain connects TRBV7-2 to TRBJ2-5; TRBD1 might be the D (6 bases). The V gene lost 3 bases and the J gene lost 3 bases, with 17 bases spanning the gap. There are 16 residues in the CDR3. Germline V CDR1 and CDR2: SGHTA, FQGNSA. The CDR3, as DNA: TGTGCCAGCAGCTTCCGAATAGGGAACAGGGAAGAGACCCAGTACTTC. Translation gives CASSFRIGNREETQYF.

The chain couples TRBV6-6 to TRBJ1-4; 7 bases fit TRBD1. The CDR3 totals 12 residues. Trimming removed 5 bases from V and 11 bases from J; junction bases left unmatched: 5. The germline V gene encodes CDR1 MNHNY and CDR2 SVGAGI (reference sequence). The CDR3 protein is CASSQGGFKLFF. In nucleotides, the CDR3 is TGTGCCAGCAGTCAGGGGGGGTTCAAACTGTTTTTT.

This clone has a handful of counts. The chain uses TRBV7-2 and TRBJ2-5; no clear D gene. The CDR3 covers 13 residues. Germline loops: CDR1 SGHTA, CDR2 FQGNSA. V lost 7 bases to trimming and J lost 5 bases, with 14 bases between them. CDR3 in DNA: TGTGCCAGCAACGTGCAGGTTGGGGAGACCCAGTACTTC. It codes for CASNVQVGETQYF. Full variable domain (missing parts from reference TRBV7-2 and TRBJ2-5): GAGVSQSPSNKVTEKGKDVELRCDPISGHTALYWYRQSLGQGLEFLIYFQGNSAPDKSGLPSDRFSAERTGGSVSTLTIQRTQQEDSAVYLCASNVQVGETQYFGPGTRLLVL.

The chain uses TRBV19 and TRBJ2-2; D unresolved. Trimming left V 3 bases short and J 6 bases short, with 14 bases between. The length of the CDR3 is 15 residues. The V gene's germline CDR1 is LNHDA and CDR2 SQIVND (reference sequence). This chain's CDR3 is CASSIPRTPSGELFF. The DNA for the CDR3 is TGTGCCAGTAGTATCCCCAGAACGCCCTCCGGGGAGCTGTTTTTT. Supplemented by reference TRBV19 and TRBJ2-2, the full variable domain reads DGGITQSPKYLFRKEGQNVTLSCEQNLNHDAMYWYRQDPGQGLRLIYYSQIVNDFQKGDIAEGYSVSREKKESFPLTVTSAQKNPTAFYLCASSIPRTPSGELFFGEGSRLTVL.

The chain is built from TRBV28 and TRBJ1-1; D might be TRBD1 (5 bases). This CDR3 region has 13 residues. V was trimmed by 10 bases and J by 1 base, leaving 13 bases between them. Germline-derived CDR1 and CDR2 are MDHEN and SYDVKM. The CDR3 here is CATMETANTEAFF. The CDR3 bases are TGTGCCACCATGGAGACAGCGAACACTGAAGCTTTCTTT. Supplemented by reference TRBV28 and TRBJ1-1, the full variable domain reads DVKVTQSSRYLVKRTGEKVFLECVQDMDHENMFWYRQDPGLGLRLIYFSYDVKMKEKGDIPEGYSVSREKKERFSLILESASTNQTSMYLCATMETANTEAFFGQGTRLTVV.